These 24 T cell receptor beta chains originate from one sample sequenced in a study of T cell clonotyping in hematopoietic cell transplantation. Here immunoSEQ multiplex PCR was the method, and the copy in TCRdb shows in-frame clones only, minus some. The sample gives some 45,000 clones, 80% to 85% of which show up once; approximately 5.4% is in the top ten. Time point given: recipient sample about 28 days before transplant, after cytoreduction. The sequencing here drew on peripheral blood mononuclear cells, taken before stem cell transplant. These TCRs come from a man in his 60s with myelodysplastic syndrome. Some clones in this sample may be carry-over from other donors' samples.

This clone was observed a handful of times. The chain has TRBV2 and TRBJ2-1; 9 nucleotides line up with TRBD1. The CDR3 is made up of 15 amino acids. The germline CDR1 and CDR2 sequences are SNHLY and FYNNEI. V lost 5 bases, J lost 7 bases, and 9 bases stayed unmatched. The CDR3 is CASSSDRGTENEQFF. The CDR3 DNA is TGTGCCAGCAGTTCCGACAGGGGGACGGAAAATGAGCAGTTCTTC.

In DNA, the CDR3 is TGTGCCAGCAGCCTAGAGGGAAACACCATATATTTT. This gives the protein CASSLEGNTIYF. This chain uses TRBV9 with TRBJ1-3; D unclear. Per germline, CDR1 SGDLS and CDR2 YYNGEE. V was pared by 4 bases and J by 4 bases, with 6 bases between. The CDR3 contains 12 residues.

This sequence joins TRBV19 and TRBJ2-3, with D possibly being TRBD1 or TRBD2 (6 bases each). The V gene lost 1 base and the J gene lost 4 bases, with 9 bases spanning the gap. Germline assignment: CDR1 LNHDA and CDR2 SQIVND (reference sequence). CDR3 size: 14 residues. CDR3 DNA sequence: TGTGCCAGTAGTATAGTGGGGGGCGCAGATACGCAGTATTTT. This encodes CASSIVGGADTQYF.

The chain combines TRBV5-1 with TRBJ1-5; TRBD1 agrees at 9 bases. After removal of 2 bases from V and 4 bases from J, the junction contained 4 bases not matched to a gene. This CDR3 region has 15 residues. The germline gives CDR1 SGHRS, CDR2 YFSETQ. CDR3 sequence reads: CASSFGTGLNQPQHF. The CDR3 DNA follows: TGCGCCAGCAGCTTCGGGACAGGGCTAAATCAGCCCCAGCATTTT. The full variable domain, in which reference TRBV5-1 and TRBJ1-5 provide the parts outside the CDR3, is KAGVTQTPRYLIKTRGQQVTLSCSPISGHRSVSWYQQTPGQGLQFLFEYFSETQRNKGNFPGRFSGRQFSNSRSEMNVSTLELGDSALYLCASSFGTGLNQPQHFGDGTRLSIL.

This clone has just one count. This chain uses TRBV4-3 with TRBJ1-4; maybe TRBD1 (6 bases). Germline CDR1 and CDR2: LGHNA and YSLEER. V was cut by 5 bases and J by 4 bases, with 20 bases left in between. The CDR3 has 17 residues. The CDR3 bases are TGCGCCAGCAGCAAGGGGGGACCGACCCCCGGTAATGAAAAACTGTTTTTT. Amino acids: CASSKGGPTPGNEKLFF.

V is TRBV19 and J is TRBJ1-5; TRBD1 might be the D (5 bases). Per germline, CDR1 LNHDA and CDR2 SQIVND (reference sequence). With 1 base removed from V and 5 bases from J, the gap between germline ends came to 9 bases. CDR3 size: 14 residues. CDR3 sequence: CASSIAGNHQPQHF. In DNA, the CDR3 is TGTGCCAGTAGTATAGCAGGGAATCATCAGCCCCAGCATTTT.

The CDR3 reads CASSLLNKNTEAFF. The CDR3 DNA is TGTGCCAGCAGCTTACTAAATAAGAACACTGAAGCTTTCTTT. J is TRBJ1-1 and V is TRBV7-2; D gene ambiguous. The CDR3 covers 14 residues. Germline CDR1 reads SGHTA; CDR2 reads FQGNSA. V dropped 2 bases and J dropped 1 base, with 8 bases sitting between them.

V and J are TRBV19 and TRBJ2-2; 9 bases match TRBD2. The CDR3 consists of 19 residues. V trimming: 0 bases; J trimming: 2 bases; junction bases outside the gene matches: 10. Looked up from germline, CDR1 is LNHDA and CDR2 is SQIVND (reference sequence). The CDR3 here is CASSIDRASGVINTGELFF. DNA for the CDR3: TGTGCCAGTAGTATAGACCGGGCTAGCGGGGTGATAAACACCGGGGAGCTGTTTTTT.

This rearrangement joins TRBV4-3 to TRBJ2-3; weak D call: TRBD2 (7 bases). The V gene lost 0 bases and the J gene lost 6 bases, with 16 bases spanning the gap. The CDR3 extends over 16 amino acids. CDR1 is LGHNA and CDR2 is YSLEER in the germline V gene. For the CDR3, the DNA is TGCGCCAGCAGCCAAGACGGCGCGGGGGCCGCGGATACGCAGTATTTT. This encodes CASSQDGAGAADTQYF.

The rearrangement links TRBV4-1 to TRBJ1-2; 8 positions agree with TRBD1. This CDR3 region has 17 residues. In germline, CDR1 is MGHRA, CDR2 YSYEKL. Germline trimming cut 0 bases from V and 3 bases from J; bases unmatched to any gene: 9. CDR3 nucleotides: TGCGCCAGCAGCCAAGAGGAAGCGACAGGGGCCCACTATGGCTACACCTTC. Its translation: CASSQEEATGAHYGYTF.

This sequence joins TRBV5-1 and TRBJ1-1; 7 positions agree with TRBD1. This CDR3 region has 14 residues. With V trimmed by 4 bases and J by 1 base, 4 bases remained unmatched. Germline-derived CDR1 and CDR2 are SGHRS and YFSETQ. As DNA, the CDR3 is TGCGCCAGCAGCCAAGGGGGCCCGAACACTGAAGCTTTCTTT. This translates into CASSQGGPNTEAFF.

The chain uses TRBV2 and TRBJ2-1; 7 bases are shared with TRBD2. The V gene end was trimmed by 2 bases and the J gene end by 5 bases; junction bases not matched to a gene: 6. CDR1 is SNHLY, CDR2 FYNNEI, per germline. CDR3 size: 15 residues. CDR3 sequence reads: CASSERSSGDNEQFF. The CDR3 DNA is TGTGCCAGCAGTGAAAGGTCTAGCGGAGACAATGAGCAGTTCTTC.

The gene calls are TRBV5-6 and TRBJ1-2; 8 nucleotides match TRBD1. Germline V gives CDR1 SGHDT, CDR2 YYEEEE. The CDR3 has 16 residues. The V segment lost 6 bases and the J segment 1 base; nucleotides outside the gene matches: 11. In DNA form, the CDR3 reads TGTGCCAGCACCATCGACAGGGGAAGATATAACTATGGCTACACCTTC. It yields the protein CASTIDRGRYNYGYTF.

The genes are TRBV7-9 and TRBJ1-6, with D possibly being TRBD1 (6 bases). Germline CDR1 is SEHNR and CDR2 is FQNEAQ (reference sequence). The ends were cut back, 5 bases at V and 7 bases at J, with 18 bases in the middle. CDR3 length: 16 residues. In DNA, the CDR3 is TGTGCCAGCAGCGGCGGAGGGGGAATAAAGAATTCACCCCTCCACTTT. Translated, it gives CASSGGGGIKNSPLHF. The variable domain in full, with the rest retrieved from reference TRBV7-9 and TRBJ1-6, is DTGVSQNPRHKITKRGQNVTFRCDPISEHNRLYWYRQTLGQGPEFLTYFQNEAQLEKSRLLSDRFSAERPKGSFSTLEIQRTEQGDSAMYLCASSGGGGIKNSPLHFGNGTRLTVT.

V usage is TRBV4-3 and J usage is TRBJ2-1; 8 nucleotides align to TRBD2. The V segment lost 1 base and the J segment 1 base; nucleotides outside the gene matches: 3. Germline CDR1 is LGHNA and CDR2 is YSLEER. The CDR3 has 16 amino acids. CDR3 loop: CASSQVAGTSYNEQFF. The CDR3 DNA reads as TGCGCCAGCAGCCAAGTAGCGGGGACTTCCTACAATGAGCAGTTCTTC.

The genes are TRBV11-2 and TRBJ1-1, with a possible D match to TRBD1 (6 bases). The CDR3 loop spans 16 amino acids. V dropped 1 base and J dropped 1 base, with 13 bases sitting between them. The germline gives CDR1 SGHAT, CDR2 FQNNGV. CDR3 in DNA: TGTGCCAGCAGCTTAGGGTATTTCAGGGGGAACACTGAAGCTTTCTTT. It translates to CASSLGYFRGNTEAFF.

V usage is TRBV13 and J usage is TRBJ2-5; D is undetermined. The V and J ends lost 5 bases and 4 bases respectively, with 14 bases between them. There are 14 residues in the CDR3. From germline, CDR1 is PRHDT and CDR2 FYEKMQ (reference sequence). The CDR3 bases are TGTGCCAGCAGCCGATCGAACCGCCGAGAGACCCAGTACTTC. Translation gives CASSRSNRRETQYF.

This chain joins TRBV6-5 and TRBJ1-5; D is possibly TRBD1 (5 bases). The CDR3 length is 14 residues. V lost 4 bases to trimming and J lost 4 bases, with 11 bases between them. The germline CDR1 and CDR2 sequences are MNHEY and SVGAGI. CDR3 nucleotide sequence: TGTGCCAGCAGTTCGGTACAGGTTAATCAGCCCCAGCATTTT. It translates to CASSSVQVNQPQHF.

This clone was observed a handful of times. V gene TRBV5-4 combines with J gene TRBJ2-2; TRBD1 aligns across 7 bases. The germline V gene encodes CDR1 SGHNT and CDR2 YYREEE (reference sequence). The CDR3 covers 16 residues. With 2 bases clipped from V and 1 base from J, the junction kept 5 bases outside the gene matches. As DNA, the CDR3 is TGTGCCAGCAGCTTAGGACAGGCGAGGAACACCGGGGAGCTGTTTTTT. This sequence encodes CASSLGQARNTGELFF.

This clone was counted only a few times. CDR3: CACLPGLQNSPLHF. CDR3 sequence (DNA): TGTGCCTGCCTACCGGGGCTACAGAATTCACCCCTCCACTTT. The chain combines TRBV30 with TRBJ1-6; D might be TRBD1 (5 bases). The CDR3 has 14 residues. Germline V gene sequence: CDR1 GTSNPN, CDR2 SVGIG (reference sequence). V was clipped by 6 bases and J by 7 bases, with 16 bases between them.

The CDR3 reads CASRFLVAQVGELFF. CDR3 DNA sequence: TGTGCCAGCAGATTTTTAGTGGCCCAGGTGGGGGAGCTGTTTTTT. This sequence joins TRBV6-6 and TRBJ2-2; D remains unclear. The germline V and J ends were trimmed by 6 bases and 8 bases, with 19 bases remaining between them. The CDR3 has 15 residues. Germline V gene data show CDR1 as MNHNY and CDR2 as SVGAGI (reference sequence).

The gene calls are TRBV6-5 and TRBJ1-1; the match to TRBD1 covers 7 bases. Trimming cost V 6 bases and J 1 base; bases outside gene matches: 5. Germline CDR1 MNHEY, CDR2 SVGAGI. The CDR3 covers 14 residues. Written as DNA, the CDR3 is TGTGCCAGCAGCCCGGGACAGACGAACACTGAAGCTTTCTTT. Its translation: CASSPGQTNTEAFF.

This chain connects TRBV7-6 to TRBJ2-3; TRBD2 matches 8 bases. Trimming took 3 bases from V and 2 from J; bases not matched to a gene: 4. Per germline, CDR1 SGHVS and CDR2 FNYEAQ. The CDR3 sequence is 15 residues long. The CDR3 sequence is CASSFGGGPTDTQYF. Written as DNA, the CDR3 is TGTGCCAGCAGCTTCGGCGGGGGGCCCACAGATACGCAGTATTTT.

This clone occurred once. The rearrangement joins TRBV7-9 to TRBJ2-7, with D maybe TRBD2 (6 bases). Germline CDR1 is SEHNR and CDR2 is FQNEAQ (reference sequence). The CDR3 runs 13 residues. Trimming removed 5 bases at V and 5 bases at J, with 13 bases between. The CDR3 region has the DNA TGTGCCAGCAGCCCCACGGGGGTCGACGAGCAGTACTTC. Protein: CASSPTGVDEQYF.